Sequencing of this T cell receptor (beta chain) was carried out in a study of T cells in Graves' hyperthyroidism and ophthalmopathy. RNA transcripts gave rise to amplified TCR beta CDR3 regions. HTBI primers drove first-round RT-PCR of the TCR CDR3. One entry per CDR3 protein results from TCRdb running MiXCR on the multiplex PCR reads. Of about 400,000 distinct CDR3 sequences in the sample, more than 12% were seen once. This clonotype was recorded at least ten times. CDR1 and CDR2 (germline): SQVTM, ANQGSEA. V shed 6 bases and J shed 8 bases, with 13 bases lying between them. The CDR3 runs to 11 residues.

This chain joins TRBV29-1 and TRBJ1-1; D uncertain. The sequencing sample was made of blood. This clonotype was sampled from a man aged 45 to 65 with Graves' ophthalmopathy. In DNA, the CDR3 is TGCAGCGTAGCCGGCCCTAGAGAAGCTTTCTTT. Its translation: CSVAGPREAFF.